The 23 T cell receptor beta chains below were found in one sample sequenced in a study of T cell responses to AZD1222 COVID-19 vaccine. Data came from immunoSEQ multiplex PCR; TCRdb stores just in-frame clones and leaves some out. The profile covers roughly 140,000 clones, with 90% appearing a single time and about 1.6% taken by the ten largest. The sequenced sample was peripheral blood, obtained 28 days after the second AZD1222 dose. The receptors derive from an adult who received the AZD1222 COVID-19 vaccine.

This sequence joins TRBV18 and TRBJ1-2, with D tentatively TRBD1 (5 bases). The CDR3 spans 15 residues. CDR1 is KGHSH, CDR2 LQKENI, per germline. V shed 2 bases and J shed 5 bases, with 15 bases lying between them. The CDR3 nucleotides are TGTGCCAGCTCACCATTACAGGAAGATAGGTATGGCTACACCTTC. It yields the protein CASSPLQEDRYGYTF.

The chain is built from TRBV7-9 and TRBJ1-5, with 8 nucleotides matching TRBD1. The V and J ends lost 0 bases and 7 bases, in that order; junction bases with no gene match: 8. The CDR3 is made up of 16 amino acids. Germline lookup yields CDR1 SEHNR and CDR2 FQNEAQ (reference sequence). CDR3: CASSLAGTGGGQPQHF. CDR3 bases: TGTGCCAGCAGCTTAGCCGGGACAGGCGGCGGGCAGCCCCAGCATTTT.

The rearrangement joins TRBV5-6 to TRBJ2-7; D not resolved. This CDR3 comprises 14 residues. CDR1 and CDR2 (germline): SGHDT, YYEEEE. Trimming pared 0 bases from V and 3 bases from J, leaving 10 bases between. Written as DNA, the CDR3 is TGTGCCAGCAGCTTGGGGTTGGGGTACTACGAGCAGTACTTC. It yields the protein CASSLGLGYYEQYF.

The V gene is TRBV3-1 (or the pseudogene TRBV3-2), the J gene TRBJ2-5, with D uncertain. The CDR3 is 13 residues long. Germline V gene data show CDR1 as LGHDT and CDR2 as YNNKEL (reference sequence). V lost 1 base to trimming and J lost 0 bases, with 3 bases between them. The DNA of the CDR3 is TGTGCCAGCAGCCAAGGGTACCAAGAGACCCAGTACTTC. This sequence encodes CASSQGYQETQYF.

This chain joins TRBV2 and TRBJ2-1, with 11 bases identical to TRBD2. The ends lost 0 bases at V and 11 bases at J; junction bases unmatched: 3. The CDR3 totals 14 residues. The germline V gene has CDR1 SNHLY and CDR2 FYNNEI. This CDR3 is CASSEARTSGQQFF. CDR3 nucleotides: TGTGCCAGCAGTGAAGCGAGGACTAGCGGGCAGCAGTTCTTC.

The chain recombines TRBV5-6 with TRBJ1-5; D possibly corresponds to TRBD1 (5 bases). The CDR3 runs to 14 residues. Germline lookup yields CDR1 SGHDT and CDR2 YYEEEE. V was trimmed by 3 bases and J by 8 bases, leaving 15 bases between them. CDR3 in amino acids: CASSWRGNFEPQHF. DNA for the CDR3: TGTGCCAGCAGCTGGCGGGGGAATTTTGAGCCCCAGCATTTT.

The CDR3 region is CASSPQGAGEKLFF. The CDR3 DNA is TGCGCCAGCAGTCCCCAGGGGGCCGGGGAAAAACTGTTTTTT. V is TRBV10-2 and J is TRBJ1-4; 8 positions match TRBD1. The length of the CDR3 is 14 residues. CDR1 is WSHSY, CDR2 SAAADI, per germline. Trimming removed 5 bases from V and 8 bases from J; junction bases left unmatched: 7.

The chain has TRBV28 and TRBJ2-2; 8 nucleotides align to TRBD2. The germline CDR1 and CDR2 sequences are MDHEN and SYDVKM. After removal of 7 bases from V and 1 base from J, the junction contained 5 bases not matched to a gene. The CDR3 is 15 amino acids. The CDR3 DNA sequence: TGTGCCAGCACCACACTAGCGGAGAACACCGGGGAGCTGTTTTTT. Encoded protein: CASTTLAENTGELFF.

Written as DNA, the CDR3 is TGTGCCTCCATGCCACCGGAAAAAGAGACCCAGTACTTC. Translation: CASMPPEKETQYF. The V call is TRBV30, the J call TRBJ2-5; D unresolved. Trimming pared 7 bases from V and 3 bases from J, leaving 15 bases between. The CDR3 sequence is 13 residues long. In germline, CDR1 is GTSNPN, CDR2 SVGIG (reference sequence).

The chain carries TRBV7-7 and TRBJ1-1, with D possibly matching TRBD1 (6 bases). The ends were cut back, 5 bases at V and 0 bases at J, with 7 bases in the middle. Germline values: CDR1 SSHAT, CDR2 FNYEAQ (reference sequence). The CDR3 sequence is 13 residues long. CDR3 nucleotide sequence: TGTGCCAGCAGCCGGGACATGAACACTGAAGCTTTCTTT. As protein: CASSRDMNTEAFF.

J is TRBJ2-1 and V is TRBV4-1; D remains unclear. The CDR3 covers 20 residues. Germline-derived CDR1 and CDR2 are MGHRA and YSYEKL. Trimming left V 0 bases short and J 0 bases short, with 21 bases between. The CDR3 protein is CASSQDVSVRTPSSYNEQFF. The CDR3 DNA reads as TGCGCCAGCAGCCAAGATGTGAGTGTTAGGACCCCAAGCTCCTACAATGAGCAGTTCTTC.

The J gene is TRBJ2-3, the V gene TRBV19; either TRBD1 or TRBD2 may fit D (6 bases each). The germline gives CDR1 LNHDA, CDR2 SQIVND (reference sequence). CDR3 length: 14 residues. Trimming cost V 5 bases and J 3 bases, with 12 bases left between them. CDR3 sequence: CASSRGTRTDTQYF. CDR3 DNA sequence: TGTGCCAGTAGTCGGGGGACAAGAACAGATACGCAGTATTTT.

The chain carries TRBV19 and TRBJ2-5; no clear D gene. The germline V gene encodes CDR1 LNHDA and CDR2 SQIVND (reference sequence). The V end was cut by 6 bases, the J end by 4 bases, with 9 bases between. CDR3 size: 12 residues. The CDR3 reads CASSRQGETQYF. The CDR3 DNA sequence: TGTGCCAGTAGCCGACAAGGAGAGACCCAGTACTTC.

This clone was counted a single time. The chain employs TRBV6-5 and TRBJ2-1; 7 bases agree with TRBD1. CDR1 is MNHEY, CDR2 SVGAGI, per germline. V lost 6 bases and J lost 6; bases outside the gene matches: 11. CDR3 size: 15 residues. The CDR3 coding sequence is TGTGCCAGCAGCGGAGGAACAGGGGAAGGCAATGAGCAGTTCTTC. Amino acid sequence: CASSGGTGEGNEQFF.

V is TRBV28 and J is TRBJ1-1; TRBD1 is a possible D gene (6 bases). Trimming removed 3 bases at V and 1 base at J, with 9 bases between. This CDR3 has 14 residues. Per germline, CDR1 MDHEN and CDR2 SYDVKM. The CDR3 DNA sequence: TGTGCCAGCAGTTTTGGGGGGCAGAACACTGAAGCTTTCTTT. Amino acid sequence: CASSFGGQNTEAFF. The variable domain in full, with the rest retrieved from reference TRBV28 and TRBJ1-1, is DVKVTQSSRYLVKRTGEKVFLECVQDMDHENMFWYRQDPGLGLRLIYFSYDVKMKEKGDIPEGYSVSREKKERFSLILESASTNQTSMYLCASSFGGQNTEAFFGQGTRLTVV.

This chain uses TRBV7-2 with TRBJ1-3; TRBD1 aligns across 7 bases. The CDR3 consists of 14 residues. The germline V gene encodes CDR1 SGHTA and CDR2 FQGNSA. V lost 3 bases and J lost 2; bases outside the gene matches: 1. The CDR3 DNA is TGTGCCAGCAGCTTTGGACAGGCTGGAAACACCATATATTTT. Translated: CASSFGQAGNTIYF.

This chain links TRBV5-4 with TRBJ1-2; tentative D call: TRBD1 (5 bases). Germline-derived CDR1 and CDR2 are SGHNT and YYREEE (reference sequence). CDR3 size: 14 residues. The V gene lost 4 bases and the J gene lost 4 bases, with 14 bases spanning the gap. The CDR3: CASSVIAGIYGYTF. The CDR3 bases are TGTGCCAGCAGCGTTATTGCAGGGATCTATGGCTACACCTTC.

V gene TRBV5-1 combines with J gene TRBJ2-2, with TRBD2 identical over 9 bases. J was trimmed by 5 bases and V by 4 bases; bases with no gene match: 12. This CDR3 is built from 17 residues. Per germline, CDR1 SGHRS and CDR2 YFSETQ. CDR3 in amino acids: CASSPPRSGRRTGELFF. The CDR3 DNA sequence: TGCGCCAGCAGCCCTCCCCGCAGCGGGAGGAGAACCGGGGAGCTGTTTTTT.

This chain connects TRBV10-2 to TRBJ2-5; 7 bases map to TRBD2. This CDR3 is built from 14 residues. Germline values: CDR1 WSHSY, CDR2 SAAADI. V shed 4 bases and J 5 bases; nucleotides not matched to a gene: 7. The CDR3 loop is CASSGGSVSETQYF. DNA for the CDR3: TGCGCCAGCAGTGGCGGGAGTGTTTCTGAGACCCAGTACTTC.

The chain employs TRBV28 and TRBJ1-3; the D is unclear. The germline V gene has CDR1 MDHEN and CDR2 SYDVKM. The CDR3 consists of 14 residues. V dropped 4 bases and J dropped 4 bases, with 11 bases sitting between them. CDR3 sequence reads: CASSSNLSGNTIYF. The CDR3 nucleotides read TGTGCCAGCAGTTCCAACTTATCGGGAAACACCATATATTTT.

This chain links TRBV19 with TRBJ2-1, with 8 bases fitting TRBD2. Germline CDR1 LNHDA, CDR2 SQIVND (reference sequence). The CDR3 has 15 amino acids. After removal of 4 bases from V and 7 bases from J, the junction contained 9 bases not matched to a gene. The CDR3 loop is CASSNPGLVRNEQFF. CDR3 coding DNA: TGTGCCAGTAGTAATCCGGGACTAGTGCGGAATGAGCAGTTCTTC.

This clone was recorded only once. The rearrangement joins TRBV19 to TRBJ1-5; the D is unclear. The CDR3 loop spans 15 amino acids. V gave up 1 base and J gave up 3 bases, with 10 bases separating them. Germline-derived CDR1 and CDR2 are LNHDA and SQIVND (reference sequence). For the CDR3, the DNA is TGTGCCAGTAGTATAGGTTTGGCCTACAATCAGCCCCAGCATTTT. The encoded protein is CASSIGLAYNQPQHF.

J is TRBJ2-1 and V is TRBV9, with TRBD2 matching over 8 bases. The CDR3 length is 15 residues. V dropped 0 bases and J dropped 7; count of bases not matched to a gene: 6. In germline, CDR1 is SGDLS, CDR2 YYNGEE. The DNA of the CDR3 is TGTGCCAGCAGCGTAGGGTCCGGGAGGGGAAATGAGCAGTTCTTC. It yields the protein CASSVGSGRGNEQFF.